This paragraph covers one T cell receptor beta chain sequence. Its antigen is still unknown. The assay was immunoSEQ multiplex PCR, and TCRdb's table has in-frame clones only and misses some. Of roughly 30,000 clones listed, 70% to 80% were seen once; the top ten hold about 32%. The CDR3 spans 13 residues. With 6 bases removed from V and 7 bases from J, the gap between germline ends came to 15 bases. Germline CDR1 SGHVS, CDR2 FQNEAQ. The source of the sample is a study of vaccination effects on CD4 cells after COVID-19. The study's findings and limits: Both infection-induced and vaccine-induced clones contracted markedly at late post-vaccination timepoints. Convalescent patients were scarce, and early post-infection timepoints were absent.

Using viral peptide pools, the ViraFEST assay grew out antigen-specific CD4+ T cells prior to sequencing. At the end of roughly ten days of culture, CD4+ T cells were isolated. Nucleocapsid antibodies stayed negative before and after vaccination, showing no earlier SARS-CoV-2 infection. Wells each received 2 million or so PBMC, cultured with roughly 9.4 IU/ml IL-2 and about 9.3 ug/ml peptides. The genes are TRBV7-8 and TRBJ1-1; a weak D match, TRBD1 (6 bases). The origin of this receptor is a human donor who received a COVID-19 vaccine. The specimen was CD4+ T cells from PBMCs cultured with SARS-CoV-2 spike peptides, collected before COVID-19 vaccination. The CDR3 nucleotides read TGTGCCAGCAGTGACGGGGGGCCGGGTGAAGCTTTCTTT. Amino acids: CASSDGGPGEAFF.